This T cell receptor (beta chain) was obtained from a study of beta chain features in type 1 diabetes. Points from the study as a whole: TCRB CDR3 length was moderately but significantly reduced in all four CD4+ subsets of Type 1 diabetes patients.

V lost 0 bases, J lost 4 bases, and 14 bases lay in between. The length of the CDR3 is 16 residues. From germline, CDR1 is SGDLS and CDR2 YYNGEE. Every bit of the isolated RNA underwent reverse transcription, so sequencing read expressed TCRB transcripts. TCRdb's copy holds only in-frame clones and misses some; the assay was immunoSEQ multiplex PCR. The sample carries around 600,000 clones, 9.5% to 15% recorded once. To note about this clone: The antigen is undetermined.

The chain is built from TRBV9 and TRBJ2-1; tentatively, D is TRBD1 (5 bases). Material for sequencing was naive CD4+ T cells from blood. The TCR originated in a man aged 25-40 years with type 1 diabetes. CDR3 DNA: TGTGCCAGCAGCGTAGGAGTGGGGCCTCCTTACAATGAGCAGTTCTTC. Protein sequence: CASSVGVGPPYNEQFF.